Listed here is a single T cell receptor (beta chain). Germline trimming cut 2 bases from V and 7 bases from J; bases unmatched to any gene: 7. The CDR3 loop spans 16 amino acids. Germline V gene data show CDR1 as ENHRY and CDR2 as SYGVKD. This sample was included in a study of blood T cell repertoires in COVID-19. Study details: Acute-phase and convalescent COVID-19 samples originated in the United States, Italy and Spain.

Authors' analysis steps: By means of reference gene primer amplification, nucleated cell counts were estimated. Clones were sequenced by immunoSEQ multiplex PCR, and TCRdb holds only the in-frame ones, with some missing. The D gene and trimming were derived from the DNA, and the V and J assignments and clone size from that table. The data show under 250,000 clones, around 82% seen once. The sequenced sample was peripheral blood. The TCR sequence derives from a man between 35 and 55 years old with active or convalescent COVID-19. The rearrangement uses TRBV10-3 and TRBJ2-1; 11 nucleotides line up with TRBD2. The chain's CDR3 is CAISEEVAGGYNEQFF. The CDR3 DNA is TGTGCCATCAGTGAGGAGGTAGCGGGAGGGTATAATGAGCAGTTCTTC.